This paragraph covers one TCR beta chain sequence. The data are from a study of control samples from healthy donors and cancer patients. The CDR3 consists of 17 residues. Germline CDR1 SNHLY, CDR2 FYNNEI. After removal of 2 bases from V and 2 bases from J, the junction contained 0 bases not matched to a gene. TCRdb's copy holds only in-frame clones and misses some; the assay was immunoSEQ multiplex PCR. The repertoire consists of tens of thousands of clones, with around nine tenths occurring once and the leading ten covering roughly 6%. Sequenced material: blood. The genes are TRBV2 and TRBJ2-6; 13 bases agree with TRBD2. The origin of this receptor is a man in his fifties or sixties in good health. CDR3 nucleotides: TGTGCCAGCAGTGAAACTAGCGGGGGGGCTGGGGCCAACGTCCTGACTTTC. Translated: CASSETSGGAGANVLTF.